The next 25 T cell receptor beta chains were all read from a single sample in a study of somatic mutations in cytotoxic T cells in rheumatoid arthritis. Profiled with immunoSEQ multiplex PCR; TCRdb holds only in-frame clones, not every one. The repertoire holds about 23,000 clones, with roughly 80% as singletons. Sequences were obtained from CD8+ T cells sorted from blood. The receptors originated from an adult with rheumatoid arthritis.

The chain employs TRBV10-2 and TRBJ2-1; TRBD2 matches 12 bases. Germline assignment: CDR1 WSHSY and CDR2 SAAADI. The CDR3 length is 18 residues. V lost 2 bases to trimming and J lost 1 base; unmatched junction nucleotides: 6. DNA for the CDR3: TGCGCCAGCAGTGAGGCGTCTAGCGGGGGGGGATCCTACAATGAGCAGTTCTTC. Residues: CASSEASSGGGSYNEQFF.

This rearrangement joins TRBV7-6 to TRBJ1-1; D not resolved. The germline CDR1 and CDR2 sequences are SGHVS and FNYEAQ. This CDR3 has 13 residues. Trimming took off 5 bases at V and 2 bases at J, with 9 bases between the two ends. For the CDR3, the DNA is TGTGCCAGCAGCCCCGGACTAAACACTGAAGCTTTCTTT. The encoded protein is CASSPGLNTEAFF. Looking up the rest from reference TRBV7-6 and TRBJ1-1 gives the full variable domain: GAGVSQSPRYKVTKRGQDVALRCDPISGHVSLYWYRQALGQGPEFLTYFNYEAQQDKSGLPNDRFSAERPEGSISTLTIQRTEQRDSAMYRCASSPGLNTEAFFGQGTRLTVV.

V and J are TRBV11-2 and TRBJ2-2; D uncertain. The CDR3 spans 11 residues. V was trimmed by 2 bases and J by 6 bases, leaving 1 base between them. The germline gives CDR1 SGHAT, CDR2 FQNNGV. The CDR3 DNA is TGTGCCAGCAGCTTATCCGGGGAGCTGTTTTTT. This gives the protein CASSLSGELFF.

The chain combines TRBV19 with TRBJ2-1; D possibly corresponds to TRBD2 (7 bases). The V end was cut by 11 bases, the J end by 9 bases, with 23 bases between. Germline CDR1 is LNHDA and CDR2 is SQIVND (reference sequence). This CDR3 is built from 14 residues. This chain's CDR3 is CAASAGAQTFEQFF. For the CDR3, the DNA is TGTGCCGCTTCCGCGGGGGCCCAAACGTTTGAGCAGTTCTTC.

This rearrangement joins TRBV10-1 to TRBJ2-1; the match to TRBD2 covers 13 bases. Germline values: CDR1 WNHNN, CDR2 SYGVQD (reference sequence). With V trimmed by 4 bases and J by 6 bases, 15 bases remained unmatched. There are 19 residues in the CDR3. DNA of the CDR3: TGCGCCAGCAGTGCCCCACTAGCGGGGGGGCCGGAGTCGCTCAATGAGCAGTTCTTC. It yields the protein CASSAPLAGGPESLNEQFF.

The chain uses TRBV6-5 and TRBJ1-1; D is ambiguous. The germline V gene has CDR1 MNHEY and CDR2 SVGAGI. The CDR3 length is 14 residues. V lost 4 bases, J lost 4 bases, and 13 bases lay in between. CDR3 sequence (DNA): TGTGCCAGCAGTTTTAACCCCTTGGGCACTGAAGCTTTCTTT. It codes for CASSFNPLGTEAFF.

V and J are TRBV11-2 and TRBJ2-5; a possible D gene is TRBD1 (5 bases). Trimming took off 4 bases at V and 5 bases at J, with 17 bases between the two ends. Germline-derived CDR1 and CDR2 are SGHAT and FQNNGV. The CDR3 has 15 residues. CDR3 nucleotides: TGTGCCAGCAGCTCCCAGATACAGGAGCGCGAGACCCAGTACTTC. Translation gives CASSSQIQERETQYF.

This clone was detected only a few times. The chain has TRBV4-2 and TRBJ2-2; 10 bases line up with TRBD1. Germline values: CDR1 LGHNA, CDR2 YNFKEQ. CDR3 length: 15 amino acids. V shed 5 bases, J shed 4 bases, and the junction held 4 bases outside the gene matches. CDR3 amino acids: CASSYGTGATGELFF. CDR3 nucleotides: TGTGCCAGCAGCTACGGGACAGGGGCCACCGGGGAGCTGTTTTTT.

CDR3 amino acids: CASSWMDQQGLYSNQPQHF. The CDR3 DNA reads TGCGCCAGCAGCTGGATGGATCAACAGGGCCTCTATAGCAATCAGCCCCAGCATTTT. The chain carries TRBV5-1 and TRBJ1-5; D is perhaps TRBD1 (6 bases). Germline CDR1 is SGHRS and CDR2 is YFSETQ. V was clipped by 3 bases and J by 0 bases, with 22 bases between them. The CDR3 totals 19 residues.

This clone was recorded once. V usage is TRBV5-6 and J usage is TRBJ2-1, with D possibly being TRBD2 (5 bases). Germline V gene lookup returns CDR1 SGHDT and CDR2 YYEEEE. The CDR3 totals 16 residues. Trimming took 2 bases from V and 8 from J, leaving 20 bases between them. Written as DNA, the CDR3 is TGTGCCAGCAGCTTTTTCGTCGGTGGGGAGCACGATGAGCAGTTCTTC. Its protein product is CASSFFVGGEHDEQFF.

This rearrangement joins TRBV15 to TRBJ2-5; D is possibly TRBD2 (5 bases). The J call may be incorrect, as the DNA end agrees better with TRBJ2-7. Germline V gene sequence: CDR1 LNHNV, CDR2 YYDKDF (reference sequence). This CDR3 has 17 residues. CDR3 DNA sequence: TGTGCCACCAGCAGAGAGTTGGGTGGCGGGCCCAGCTACGAGCAGTACTTC. Translating it yields CATSRELGGGPSYEQYF.

The gene calls are TRBV12-1 and TRBJ1-5. TRBV12-1 is tagged as a pseudogene. The CDR3 length is 19 residues. CDR3 sequence: CASSPEGLPQPDSNQPQHF. DNA of the CDR3: TGTGCCAGCAGCCCAGAGGGACTCCCGCAGCCCGATAGCAATCAGCCCCAGCATTTT.

The genes are TRBV15 and TRBJ2-7; D might be TRBD2 (6 bases). The CDR3 spans 15 residues. V lost 4 bases and J lost 3, with 16 bases in between. The V gene's germline CDR1 is LNHNV and CDR2 YYDKDF (reference sequence). CDR3: CATSNPRGTLYEQYF. DNA of the CDR3: TGTGCCACCAGCAACCCTCGCGGGACCCTCTACGAGCAGTACTTC.

The gene calls are TRBV5-1 and TRBJ1-1; D might be TRBD1 (5 bases). From germline, CDR1 is SGHRS and CDR2 YFSETQ. The CDR3 totals 15 residues. Trimming pared 7 bases from V and 4 bases from J, leaving 20 bases between. Written as DNA, the CDR3 is TGCGCCAGCCGAGTGGGTTCAGGGATGCGCACTGAAGCTTTCTTT. Translating it yields CASRVGSGMRTEAFF. Based on the CDR3 plus reference TRBV5-1 and TRBJ1-1, the full variable domain is KAGVTQTPRYLIKTRGQQVTLSCSPISGHRSVSWYQQTPGQGLQFLFEYFSETQRNKGNFPGRFSGRQFSNSRSEMNVSTLELGDSALYLCASRVGSGMRTEAFFGQGTRLTVV.

The chain recombines TRBV13 with TRBJ1-1; D is unresolved. V lost 5 bases and J lost 6, with 10 bases in between. Germline loops: CDR1 PRHDT, CDR2 FYEKMQ (reference sequence). This CDR3 has 12 residues. CDR3 coding DNA: TGTGCCAGCAGCCCTGGGCGGCCTGAAGCTTTCTTT. It specifies CASSPGRPEAFF.

The V and J genes are TRBV25-1 and TRBJ1-2, with D unclear. V lost 1 base and J 4 bases, leaving 10 bases between the germline ends. Germline V gene data show CDR1 as MGHDK and CDR2 as SYGVNS. This CDR3 comprises 14 residues. The CDR3 DNA sequence: TGTGCCAGCAGTGAATCCTCGGCAGTCTATGGCTACACCTTC. Protein product: CASSESSAVYGYTF.

The chain has TRBV11-2 and TRBJ2-1, with 12 bases aligning to TRBD2. CDR3 length: 17 residues. Unmatched junction bases numbered 8, after V lost 3 bases and J lost 5 bases. Germline CDR1 SGHAT, CDR2 FQNNGV. The CDR3, as DNA: TGTGCCAGCAGCTTTCTAGCGGGGGGGCGAATAGACAATGAGCAGTTCTTC. Translation: CASSFLAGGRIDNEQFF.

This rearrangement joins TRBV5-1 to TRBJ2-4, with D perhaps matching TRBD1 or TRBD2 (6 bases each). V was clipped by 4 bases and J by 1 base, with 18 bases between them. Germline V gene data show CDR1 as SGHRS and CDR2 as YFSETQ. CDR3 size: 17 residues. Here the CDR3 DNA reads TGCGCCAGCAGCCCCTGGGGGGCCCTTGAGGCCAAAAACATTCAGTACTTC. Translated: CASSPWGALEAKNIQYF.

The chain has TRBV19 and TRBJ1-2; D gene unclear. CDR1 is LNHDA and CDR2 is SQIVND in the germline V gene (reference sequence). Trimming took off 9 bases at V and 0 bases at J, with 29 bases between the two ends. The CDR3 contains 19 residues. The CDR3 coding sequence is TGTGCCAGCTCGAGCGCTGGACGGGGTAGCAGTGGGACTAACTATGGCTACACCTTC. Its protein product is CASSSAGRGSSGTNYGYTF.

The V gene is TRBV6-5, the J gene TRBJ2-2; D remains ambiguous. CDR3 length: 16 amino acids. V shed 0 bases and J shed 1 base, with 9 bases lying between them. Per germline, CDR1 MNHEY and CDR2 SVGAGI. This CDR3 reads CASSYSMGKNTGELFF. CDR3 bases: TGTGCCAGCAGTTACTCGATGGGGAAGAACACCGGGGAGCTGTTTTTT.

This chain links TRBV27 with TRBJ1-2; TRBD1 matches 9 bases. This CDR3 spans 14 amino acids. Trimming removed 5 bases from V and 8 bases from J; junction bases left unmatched: 9. CDR1 and CDR2 (germline): MNHEY, SMNVEV (reference sequence). The CDR3 region is CASSISGTGRGYTF. CDR3 sequence (DNA): TGTGCCAGCAGTATCTCCGGGACAGGGAGGGGCTACACCTTC.

The V call is TRBV23-1, the J call TRBJ2-7; no reliable D call. TRBV23-1 is filed as an ORF, its function uncertain. The CDR3 totals 16 residues. V was cut by 7 bases and J by 1 base, with 20 bases left in between. CDR3 DNA: TGCGCCAGCATTCCCCGTGCGGCAGACCGGTCCTACGAGCAGTACTTC. It yields the protein CASIPRAADRSYEQYF.

The chain links TRBV2 to TRBJ1-3; D possibly corresponds to TRBD1 (6 bases). The germline gives CDR1 SNHLY, CDR2 FYNNEI. There are 16 residues in the CDR3. The V end lost 6 bases, the J end lost 4 bases, and 19 bases lay between the germline ends. The DNA of the CDR3 is TGTGCCAGCAGGCATTCCCCTAGGGGGGCAGGAAACACCATATATTTT. It is translated as CASRHSPRGAGNTIYF.

The chain links TRBV7-9 to TRBJ1-2; no definite D call. V lost 5 bases to trimming and J lost 8 bases, with 21 bases between them. From germline, CDR1 is SEHNR and CDR2 FQNEAQ (reference sequence). The CDR3 is 15 residues long. CDR3 residues: CASSPSETAVEGYTF. CDR3 DNA: TGTGCCAGCAGCCCGTCCGAGACGGCAGTGGAAGGCTACACCTTC.

This chain uses TRBV5-6 with TRBJ2-3; no clear D. V was shortened by 0 bases and J by 8 bases, with 16 bases between the two germline ends. Germline CDR1 and CDR2: SGHDT and YYEEEE. The CDR3 has 15 residues. The CDR3 spells CASSLGPQAPGTQYF. The CDR3 DNA is TGTGCCAGCAGCTTGGGCCCTCAGGCGCCGGGTACGCAGTATTTT.